This is a list of T cell receptor beta chains from one sample in a study of regulatory T cells in long-lasting Graves disease. MiXCR, run by TCRdb on the multiplex PCR reads, gives a single entry per CDR3 protein. The sample carries around 460,000 distinct CDR3 sequences, 11% to 15% recorded once. The data also belong to a second study, concerning T cells in Graves' hyperthyroidism and ophthalmopathy.

Sample: peripheral blood mononuclear cells (PBMCs), taken at new diagnosis, from a patient treated with antithyroid drugs. These receptors came from a woman between 50 and 59 years old with Graves disease. Each CDR3 is given with its conserved first and last residue. D genes are given only for firm matches. Expanded clones get a size class; other rows say once, few or many, or leave the size out.

len,d_gene,v_gene,abundance,j_gene,CDR3aa,CDR3nt
15,.,TRBV6-2/TRBV6-3,many,TRBJ2-5,CASSYGSDSQETQYF,TGTGCCAGCAGTTACGGTTCGGATTCACAAGAGACCCAGTACTTC
15,TRBD1,TRBV5-6,few,TRBJ1-5,CASSFRDRGNQPQHF,TGTGCCAGCAGCTTCCGGGACAGAGGGAATCAGCCCCAGCATTTT
14,TRBD2,TRBV28,.,TRBJ2-1,CASSQLALGNEQFF,TGTGCCAGCAGCCAACTAGCGTTGGGCAATGAGCAGTTCTTC
12,.,TRBV30,many,TRBJ2-7,CAWARASYEQYF,TGTGCCTGGGCGCGGGCCTCCTACGAGCAGTACTTC
12,.,TRBV20-1,many,TRBJ2-5,CSASGAHETQYF,TGCAGTGCTAGTGGTGCGCATGAGACCCAGTACTTC
16,TRBD1,TRBV5-1,few,TRBJ2-2,CASSLPRQGLDGELFF,TGCGCCAGCAGCTTGCCCCGACAGGGCCTAGACGGGGAGCTGTTTTTT
15,TRBD2,TRBV5-1,.,TRBJ2-5,CASSLEGLEEETQYF,TGCGCCAGCAGCTTGGAGGGACTAGAGGAAGAGACCCAGTACTTC
13,.,TRBV7-8,.,TRBJ2-1,CASSLALPKGQFF,TGTGCCAGCAGCTTAGCGCTGCCCAAGGGGCAGTTCTTC
15,TRBD2,TRBV6-5,many,TRBJ2-3,CASSFSSGSLDTQYF,TGTGCCAGCAGTTTTTCTAGCGGGAGTTTAGATACGCAGTATTTT
12,.,TRBV20-1,.,TRBJ2-7,CSGSRREDEQYF,TGCAGTGGTTCACGAAGGGAGGACGAGCAGTACTTC
15,TRBD2,TRBV19,few,TRBJ2-5,CASSPQRELQETQYF,TGTGCCAGTAGTCCACAGCGGGAGCTCCAAGAGACCCAGTACTTC
15,TRBD1,TRBV4-1,.,TRBJ2-7,CASSPMGQGAYEQYF,TGCGCCAGCAGCCCCATGGGACAGGGGGCCTACGAGCAGTACTTC
15,.,TRBV7-2,.,TRBJ2-2,CASSLRRPNTGELFF,TGTGCCAGCAGCTTGAGGCGGCCGAACACCGGGGAGCTGTTTTTT
13,.,TRBV7-9,many,TRBJ1-1,CASSLERGTEAFF,TGTGCCAGCAGCTTAGAGCGGGGCACTGAAGCTTTCTTT
15,.,TRBV3-1,many,TRBJ2-5,CASSQRDQPVETQYF,TGTGCCAGCAGCCAACGTGACCAGCCCGTGGAGACCCAGTACTTC
15,.,TRBV12-3/TRBV12-4,many,TRBJ2-1,CASSTAGTSYNEQFF,TGTGCCAGCAGCACTGCTGGGACCTCCTACAATGAGCAGTTCTTC
17,TRBD2,TRBV24-1,few,TRBJ2-5,CATSDSRTSGRSETQYF,TGTGCCACCAGTGATTCCCGGACTAGCGGGAGGTCTGAGACCCAGTACTTC
16,TRBD1,TRBV18,.,TRBJ2-7,CASSPFGGQGLYEQYF,TGTGCCAGCTCACCATTCGGCGGACAGGGTCTCTACGAGCAGTACTTC
13,.,TRBV6-2/TRBV6-3,many,TRBJ2-7,CASSYPETYEQYF,TGTGCCAGCAGTTACCCAGAAACCTACGAGCAGTACTTC
15,.,TRBV10-3,many,TRBJ2-2,CAISQVEAGNGELFF,TGTGCCATCAGCCAAGTGGAGGCGGGAAACGGGGAGCTGTTTTTT
14,TRBD2,TRBV20-1,.,TRBJ2-7,CSALEVAGGPEQYF,TGCAGTGCCCTAGAGGTAGCGGGAGGGCCCGAGCAGTACTTC
17,TRBD2,TRBV27,many,TRBJ2-5,CASSRLAGGMGGETQYF,TGTGCCAGCAGTCGACTAGCGGGAGGAATGGGTGGGGAGACCCAGTACTTC
19,.,TRBV28,many,TRBJ2-5,CASSRRIWAGGGAQETQYF,TGTGCCAGCAGCCGTCGAATATGGGCAGGGGGGGGAGCACAAGAGACCCAGTACTTC
17,TRBD2,TRBV28,few,TRBJ2-4,CASIREDPSLAKNIQYF,TGTGCCAGCATACGGGAGGACCCTTCTCTGGCCAAAAACATTCAGTACTTC
16,.,TRBV6-1,few,TRBJ1-4,CASSEAFGALQEKLFF,TGTGCCAGCAGTGAAGCATTCGGGGCCCTACAGGAAAAACTGTTTTTT
13,TRBD2,TRBV7-9,many,TRBJ2-3,CASSQRDRDTQYF,TGTGCCAGCAGTCAGCGGGATAGAGATACGCAGTATTTT
16,TRBD1,TRBV11-2,many,TRBJ2-7,CASSLRETGSSYEQYF,TGTGCCAGCAGCTTAAGAGAGACAGGGTCCTCCTACGAGCAGTACTTC
13,TRBD1,TRBV5-1,many,TRBJ1-1,CASSLEQGVAAFF,TGCGCCAGCAGCTTGGAACAGGGGGTGGCAGCTTTCTTT
14,.,TRBV2,many,TRBJ2-2,CASKVLGDTGELFF,TGTGCCAGCAAGGTTCTCGGGGACACCGGGGAGCTGTTTTTT
16,.,TRBV7-3,few,TRBJ1-6,CASSLGGPIVNSPLHF,TGTGCCAGCAGCTTAGGCGGACCGATAGTTAATTCACCCCTCCACTTT
13,.,TRBV2,many,TRBJ1-6,CASRIDSNSPLHF,TGTGCCAGCAGGATCGACAGTAATTCACCCCTCCACTTT
14,.,TRBV28,many,TRBJ2-1,CASASVSSYNEQFF,TGTGCCAGCGCTAGCGTCAGCTCCTACAATGAGCAGTTCTTC
16,TRBD2,TRBV5-1,.,TRBJ2-7,CASSSNSGRALYEQYF,TGCGCCAGCAGCTCAAATAGCGGGAGGGCCCTCTACGAGCAGTACTTC
17,TRBD2,TRBV3-1,.,TRBJ2-1,CASSHNGLAGGRNEQFF,TGTGCCAGCAGCCACAACGGCCTAGCGGGAGGACGCAATGAGCAGTTCTTC
17,TRBD1,TRBV5-1,many,TRBJ2-5,CASSFQGQGAPEETQYF,TGCGCCAGCAGCTTCCAAGGACAGGGGGCGCCCGAAGAGACCCAGTACTTC
17,TRBD1,TRBV6-1,few,TRBJ1-2,CASRHTAMRQGTYGYTF,TGTGCCAGCAGACATACGGCAATGAGACAGGGCACCTATGGCTACACCTTC
16,.,TRBV3-1,many,TRBJ1-4,CASSQDRTPLGEKLFF,TGTGCCAGCAGCCAAGACCGGACGCCCTTGGGTGAAAAACTGTTTTTT
15,TRBD2,TRBV9,many,TRBJ2-3,CASSPSGGLGDTQYF,TGTGCCAGCAGCCCAAGCGGGGGTTTGGGAGATACGCAGTATTTT
14,.,TRBV6-4,few,TRBJ2-1,CASSEFGGSGSYFF,TGTGCCAGCAGTGAGTTTGGAGGTAGCGGATCGTACTTCTTC
17,TRBD2,TRBV6-2/TRBV6-3,.,TRBJ2-7,CASSFGLAGDLTYEQYF,TGTGCCAGCAGTTTCGGACTAGCGGGAGACTTAACCTACGAGCAGTACTTC
13,.,TRBV29-1,.,TRBJ1-5,CSPYRTFNQPQHF,TGCAGCCCATATCGGACCTTCAATCAGCCCCAGCATTTT
15,TRBD2,TRBV3-1,many,TRBJ2-5,CASSQGTSGKETQYF,TGTGCCAGCAGCCAAGGGACTAGCGGAAAAGAGACCCAGTACTTC
16,TRBD1,TRBV4-1,few,TRBJ2-3,CASSRNPGQIFDTQYF,TGCGCCAGCAGCCGTAACCCGGGACAGATTTTTGATACGCAGTATTTT
14,TRBD2,TRBV5-6,.,TRBJ2-5,CASSYGRPIGTQYF,TGTGCCAGCAGCTACGGGAGGCCGATAGGGACCCAGTACTTC
15,.,TRBV11-2,many,TRBJ2-3,CASSLAQGIADTQYF,TGTGCCAGCAGCTTAGCTCAGGGGATAGCAGATACGCAGTATTTT
14,.,TRBV12-3/TRBV12-4,many,TRBJ1-5,CASNPGPSNQPQHF,TGTGCCAGCAATCCGGGACCCAGCAATCAGCCCCAGCATTTT
14,.,TRBV3-1,many,TRBJ2-5,CASVPGPSIGTQYF,TGTGCCAGCGTTCCGGGACCCTCCATCGGGACCCAGTACTTC
15,.,TRBV6-1,many,TRBJ2-7,CASRTYSGSSYEQYF,TGTGCCAGCAGAACCTATAGCGGAAGCTCCTACGAGCAGTACTTC
16,.,TRBV5-1,few,TRBJ1-5,CASSLGSGALNQPQHF,TGCGCCAGCAGCTTGGGATCAGGGGCGCTCAATCAGCCCCAGCATTTT
14,.,TRBV5-1,many,TRBJ1-1,CASSRQVKNTEAFF,TGCGCCAGCAGCCGACAGGTGAAGAACACTGAAGCTTTCTTT
18,TRBD2,TRBV7-2,few,TRBJ2-5,CASSHDPGLAGIGETQYF,TGTGCCAGCAGCCATGATCCGGGACTAGCGGGAATCGGGGAGACCCAGTACTTC
16,.,TRBV28,few,TRBJ2-1,CASSAGAGHSYNEQFF,TGTGCCAGCAGTGCCGGGGCAGGACATTCCTACAATGAGCAGTTCTTC
16,.,TRBV6-2/TRBV6-3,.,TRBJ2-4,CASSYSGQGFGNIQYF,TGTGCCAGCAGTTACTCGGGGCAGGGCTTCGGAAACATTCAGTACTTC
13,.,TRBV7-9,many,TRBJ2-7,CASSLAGRYEQYF,TGTGCCAGCAGCTTAGCGGGGCGATACGAGCAGTACTTC
15,.,TRBV10-3,few,TRBJ2-2,CAISGGIANTGELFF,TGTGCCATCAGTGGAGGGATCGCGAACACCGGGGAGCTGTTTTTT
13,.,TRBV6-1,.,TRBJ2-3,CASTKLKDDTQYF,TGTGCCAGCACGAAACTAAAGGACGATACGCAGTATTTT
19,TRBD1,TRBV11-2,.,TRBJ1-6,CASSRRTTGRHSYNSPLHF,TGTGCCAGCAGCCGACGAACGACAGGGCGACACTCCTATAATTCACCCCTCCACTTT
16,.,TRBV4-1,few,TRBJ1-2,CASSQDITAVGYGYTF,TGCGCCAGCAGCCAAGATATAACAGCCGTAGGCTATGGCTACACCTTC
17,TRBD1,TRBV19,.,TRBJ2-2,CASSPHPGTGYTGELFF,TGTGCCAGTAGTCCTCACCCCGGGACAGGGTACACCGGGGAGCTGTTTTTT